This T cell receptor beta chain is drawn from a study of lung T cells in sarcoidosis with Löfgren's syndrome. Findings and limits, study-wide: Sarcoidosis antigen recognition was only suggested, antigen unidentified.

One entry per CDR3 protein, called by TCRdb with MiXCR from the reads. The sample lists some 3,700 distinct CDR3 sequences; 20% to 25% were seen once. The sample holds many counts of this clonotype. No antigen is known for it. Source material: CD4+ T cells from bronchoalveolar lavage. The receptor was isolated from a human donor with sarcoidosis (Löfgren's syndrome or another form), or a control subject (not recorded which).

In DNA form, the CDR3 reads TGTGCCAGCTCAGGGCAGGCCCTGGGGACCCAGTACTTC. Protein sequence: CASSGQALGTQYF. The genes are TRBV2 and TRBJ2-5; weak D call: TRBD1 (5 bases). In germline, CDR1 is SNHLY, CDR2 FYNNEI. The CDR3 runs to 13 residues. V lost 8 bases to trimming and J lost 7 bases, with 17 bases between them.